This entry lists 15 T cell receptor beta chains sequenced from one sample in a study of shared clonotypes between healthy human individuals. Data came from immunoSEQ multiplex PCR; TCRdb stores just in-frame clones and leaves some out. This sample yields about 1.5 million clones, of which 95% to 99% are seen a single time; around 0.47% belongs to the top ten. Input material: naive CD4+ T cells sorted from blood. The subset was: CD45RA+ positively selected. These receptors originate from a man younger than 40 in good health.

The chain links TRBV5-5 to TRBJ2-1, with 9 bases that match TRBD2. Trimming at V came to 3 bases and at J to 7 bases, leaving 11 bases not matched to a gene. Germline CDR1 SGHKS, CDR2 YYEKEE (reference sequence). The CDR3 loop spans 16 amino acids. DNA of the CDR3: TGTGCCAGCAGCTCACTCATAGCGGGAGAGGGGAATGAGCAGTTCTTC. Protein: CASSSLIAGEGNEQFF.

This chain uses TRBV9 with TRBJ2-5; D ambiguous. CDR3 length equals 13 residues. CDR1 SGDLS and CDR2 YYNGEE come from the germline V gene. Trimming pared 0 bases from V and 0 bases from J, leaving 3 bases between. In DNA form, the CDR3 reads TGTGCCAGCAGCGTAGCTTACCAAGAGACCCAGTACTTC. It is translated as CASSVAYQETQYF.

On this clone itself: The same CDR3 also results from other DNA sequences found in this sample. The chain carries TRBV7-2 and TRBJ2-1; D tentatively fits TRBD1 or TRBD2 (5 bases each). Germline values: CDR1 SGHTA, CDR2 FQGNSA. V was shortened by 5 bases and J by 5 bases, with 16 bases between the two germline ends. This CDR3 has 15 residues. CDR3 amino acids: CASSPPGRPNNEQFF. DNA of the CDR3: TGTGCCAGCAGCCCTCCGGGACGCCCAAACAATGAGCAGTTCTTC.

This clone was observed a handful of times. Other nucleotide sequences in the sample specify the same CDR3. The V gene is TRBV30, the J gene TRBJ1-5, with D possibly TRBD1 on 5 matching bases. The CDR3 runs to 13 residues. Looked up from germline, CDR1 is GTSNPN and CDR2 is SVGIG (reference sequence). V dropped 3 bases and J dropped 1 base, with 7 bases sitting between them. The CDR3 coding sequence is TGTGCCTGGAGCCGGGACAGCAATCAGCCCCAGCATTTT. Encoded protein: CAWSRDSNQPQHF.

J is TRBJ1-5 and V is TRBV28; D may be TRBD1 (5 bases). The CDR3 loop spans 15 amino acids. The germline gives CDR1 MDHEN, CDR2 SYDVKM. Trimming left V 3 bases short and J 4 bases short, with 13 bases between. The CDR3 region is CASSFWVQDNQPQHF. As DNA, the CDR3 is TGTGCCAGCAGTTTTTGGGTACAGGATAATCAGCCCCAGCATTTT. Full variable domain (rest looked up from reference TRBV28 and TRBJ1-5): DVKVTQSSRYLVKRTGEKVFLECVQDMDHENMFWYRQDPGLGLRLIYFSYDVKMKEKGDIPEGYSVSREKKERFSLILESASTNQTSMYLCASSFWVQDNQPQHFGDGTRLSIL.

For the CDR3, the DNA is TGTGCCAGCAGCTTGGGACACCCTCATTCAGTAGGGGCCAACGTCCTGACTTTC. Translated: CASSLGHPHSVGANVLTF. The genes are TRBV5-4 and TRBJ2-6, with D hard to call. The CDR3 is 18 residues long. CDR1 SGHNT and CDR2 YYREEE come from the germline V gene (reference sequence). Trimming removed 0 bases from V and 4 bases from J, with 17 bases in between.

V usage is TRBV27 and J usage is TRBJ2-2, with 12 bases aligning to TRBD2. CDR3 length: 18 residues. Trimming removed 5 bases from V and 4 bases from J; junction bases left unmatched: 11. Germline V gives CDR1 MNHEY, CDR2 SMNVEV (reference sequence). The CDR3 spells CASSQPGLAGVATGELFF. The DNA of the CDR3 is TGTGCCAGCAGTCAACCGGGACTAGCGGGCGTAGCCACCGGGGAGCTGTTTTTT.

The chain links TRBV19 to TRBJ1-2; TRBD1 agrees at 9 bases. Germline lookup yields CDR1 LNHDA and CDR2 SQIVND (reference sequence). The CDR3 loop spans 15 amino acids. With 4 bases clipped from V and 4 bases from J, the junction kept 7 bases outside the gene matches. The CDR3 protein is CASSTLDRGAYGYTF. CDR3 sequence (DNA): TGTGCCAGTAGTACCCTGGACAGGGGTGCCTATGGCTACACCTTC.

The chain is built from TRBV18 and TRBJ2-7; TRBD2 matches at 13 bases. The V segment lost 6 bases and the J segment 6 bases; nucleotides outside the gene matches: 8. There are 15 residues in the CDR3. Germline V lookup: CDR1 KGHSH, CDR2 LQKENI. The CDR3 DNA sequence: TGTGCCAGCTCGCTGGGACTAGCGGGGAAAAGCGAGCAGTACTTC. Protein sequence: CASSLGLAGKSEQYF.

The chain links TRBV9 to TRBJ2-2, with D possibly TRBD1 on 6 matching bases. Trimming took off 4 bases at V and 1 base at J, with 11 bases between the two ends. Germline CDR1 reads SGDLS; CDR2 reads YYNGEE. This CDR3 contains 15 residues. As DNA, the CDR3 is TGTGCCAGCAGCCCCCGGGACAAGAACACCGGGGAGCTGTTTTTT. It specifies CASSPRDKNTGELFF.

This chain links TRBV5-6 with TRBJ2-5; no firm D call. Trimming took 2 bases from V and 3 from J, leaving 5 bases between them. The CDR3 spans 12 residues. Germline CDR1 SGHDT, CDR2 YYEEEE. CDR3 nucleotides: TGTGCCAGCAGCTTACCCAAAGAGACCCAGTACTTC. Amino acids: CASSLPKETQYF.

The gene calls are TRBV2 and TRBJ2-3; D call uncertain. CDR3 size: 12 residues. Germline CDR1 and CDR2: SNHLY and FYNNEI. Trimming removed 6 bases from V and 2 bases from J, with 6 bases in between. This CDR3 reads CASRQITDTQYF. The CDR3 DNA reads TGTGCCAGCAGGCAGATCACAGATACGCAGTATTTT.

V and J are TRBV6-1 and TRBJ2-7; D gene unclear. Germline-derived CDR1 and CDR2 are MNHNS and SASEGT. The ends were cut back, 4 bases at V and 5 bases at J, with 12 bases in the middle. The CDR3 is 13 amino acids. CDR3 region: CASSGPLQDEQYF. CDR3 DNA: TGTGCCAGCAGTGGGCCCCTCCAGGACGAGCAGTACTTC.

This clone was recorded only once. The gene calls are TRBV28 and TRBJ2-1; no clear D. Germline CDR1 MDHEN, CDR2 SYDVKM. This CDR3 comprises 12 residues. The ends were cut back, 6 bases at V and 9 bases at J, with 12 bases in the middle. For the CDR3, the DNA is TGTGCCAGCAGGGGTGATGGCTTTGAGCAGTTCTTC. Translated: CASRGDGFEQFF.

In DNA form, the CDR3 reads TGTGCCAGCAGCCCCGGACGGGTAACCACAGATACGCAGTATTTT. Translated, it gives CASSPGRVTTDTQYF. The genes are TRBV7-9 and TRBJ2-3; no reliable D call. The germline CDR1 and CDR2 sequences are SEHNR and FQNEAQ (reference sequence). V lost 5 bases and J 2 bases, leaving 14 bases between the germline ends. This CDR3 comprises 15 residues.